Shown below are 28 T cell receptor beta chains from a single sample sequenced in a study of identical twins. One entry per CDR3 protein results from TCRdb running MiXCR on the 5' RACE reads. The sample lists 1.5 million to 2 million distinct CDR3 sequences, about 32% seen once, with 0.27% in the top ten. The specimen was cord blood. Receptors originate from a newborn girl in good health.

This clonotype was detected a few times. This chain connects TRBV5-1 to TRBJ1-1, with D possibly TRBD1 on 6 matching bases. The V end lost 0 bases, the J end lost 0 bases, and 9 bases lay between the germline ends. The length of the CDR3 is 15 residues. CDR1 is SGHRS, CDR2 YFSETQ, per germline. The CDR3 coding sequence is TGCGCCAGCAGCTTGGAGGGACATGTGAACACTGAAGCTTTCTTT. Its protein is CASSLEGHVNTEAFF.

This clonotype was found once. This chain links TRBV5-1 with TRBJ2-1; TRBD2 matches at 9 bases. Matching the DNA end better, TRBJ2-7 makes the J call doubtful. There are 16 residues in the CDR3. The germline V gene encodes CDR1 SGHRS and CDR2 YFSETQ. The CDR3 bases are TGCGCCAGCAGCACCGGAGCGGGAGGCTTAAACTACGAGCAGTACTTC. Its protein product is CASSTGAGGLNYEQYF.

This clonotype was detected a few times. The CDR3 nucleotides are TGTGCCAGCAGTTACTCGATACAGGGTGGGGCCAACGTCCTGACTTTC. It codes for CASSYSIQGGANVLTF. V and J are TRBV6-2 or TRBV6-3 and TRBJ2-6; D may be TRBD1 (6 bases). Between the trimmed V and J ends, which lost 0 bases and 3 bases, there was a span of 9 bases. Germline CDR1 MNHEY, CDR2 SVGEGT. There are 16 residues in the CDR3.

The chain carries TRBV4-1 and TRBJ2-1; 11 positions agree with TRBD2. Germline V CDR1 and CDR2: MGHRA, YSYEKL. V shed 3 bases and J 6 bases; nucleotides not matched to a gene: 10. The CDR3 totals 17 residues. The CDR3 sequence is CASSQALAGGLGNEQFF. CDR3 coding DNA: TGCGCCAGCAGCCAGGCCCTAGCGGGAGGACTAGGCAATGAGCAGTTCTTC.

In its sample, this clonotype was seen a few times. The V and J genes are TRBV20-1 and TRBJ2-7; D unclear. From germline, CDR1 is DFQATT and CDR2 SNEGSKA (reference sequence). This CDR3 has 13 amino acids. Trimming left V 1 base short and J 3 bases short, with 10 bases between. This chain's CDR3 is CSARANPGYEQYF. Here the CDR3 DNA reads TGCAGTGCTAGAGCCAACCCAGGCTACGAGCAGTACTTC.

The V call is TRBV19, the J call TRBJ2-6; the D is unclear. There are 15 residues in the CDR3. V was trimmed by 5 bases and J by 2 bases, leaving 10 bases between them. CDR1 is LNHDA, CDR2 SQIVND, per germline (reference sequence). CDR3 region: CASSPLVAGANVLTF. As DNA, the CDR3 is TGTGCCAGTAGTCCCTTGGTCGCTGGGGCCAACGTCCTGACTTTC.

This rearrangement joins TRBV9 to TRBJ2-7, with 9 bases identical to TRBD2. Looked up from germline, CDR1 is SGDLS and CDR2 is YYNGEE. The CDR3 loop spans 15 amino acids. V lost 0 bases to trimming and J lost 2 bases; unmatched junction nucleotides: 3. CDR3 loop: CASSVAASGAYEQYF. The CDR3, as DNA: TGTGCCAGCAGCGTAGCCGCTAGCGGGGCCTACGAGCAGTACTTC.

This clonotype was seen a handful of times. The CDR3: CASRTRLFSYNEQFF. CDR3 sequence (DNA): TGTGCCAGCAGGACAAGACTGTTCTCCTACAATGAGCAGTTCTTC. The chain couples TRBV28 to TRBJ2-1; D gene ambiguous. V was shortened by 6 bases and J by 0 bases, with 12 bases between the two germline ends. This CDR3 comprises 15 residues. Germline lookup yields CDR1 MDHEN and CDR2 SYDVKM.

Details on this clonotype: The junction and the germline gene differ at one end; a read error may be behind it. The V call is TRBV14, the J call TRBJ2-5, with D perhaps being TRBD1 or TRBD2 (6 bases each). Looked up from germline, CDR1 is SGHDN and CDR2 is FVKESK. The CDR3 has 16 amino acids. This CDR3 is CASSKERRLGGETQYF. The CDR3 bases are TGTGCCAGCAGCAAAGAAAGGCGACTAGGGGGAGAGACCCAGTACTTC.

This clonotype was counted a few times. The chain has TRBV10-3 and TRBJ2-1; D is tentatively TRBD1 or TRBD2 (5 bases each). The germline V and J ends were trimmed by 6 bases and 5 bases, with 11 bases remaining between them. The CDR3 consists of 13 residues. CDR1 ENHRY and CDR2 SYGVKD come from the germline V gene. The chain's CDR3 is CAIRSGTNNEQFF. CDR3 nucleotides: TGTGCCATCAGATCCGGGACCAACAATGAGCAGTTCTTC.

The chain employs TRBV5-1 and TRBJ2-3, with 8 positions matching TRBD2. After removal of 0 bases from V and 5 bases from J, the junction contained 8 bases not matched to a gene. The CDR3 spans 16 residues. Germline V gene data show CDR1 as SGHRS and CDR2 as YFSETQ. In DNA form, the CDR3 reads TGCGCCAGCAGCTTGGGGAGCGGGAGACGGGGAGATACGCAGTATTTT. Translation gives CASSLGSGRRGDTQYF.

In this sample, this clonotype turned up a few times. This chain links TRBV7-9 with TRBJ2-3; TRBD2 matches at 7 bases. J was trimmed by 0 bases and V by 6 bases; bases with no gene match: 6. The CDR3 has 15 amino acids. Germline CDR1 SEHNR, CDR2 FQNEAQ (reference sequence). CDR3 sequence reads: CASSSDSGSTDTQYF. In DNA, the CDR3 is TGTGCCAGCAGTTCCGATAGCGGGAGCACAGATACGCAGTATTTT.

This clonotype was observed a handful of times. The CDR3 coding sequence is TGTGCCAGCAGCCGGACGGCACTGAACACTGAAGCTTTCTTT. Translated: CASSRTALNTEAFF. The V and J genes are TRBV6-6 and TRBJ1-1; D remains unclear. V lost 6 bases, J lost 0 bases, and 11 bases lay in between. The CDR3 extends over 14 amino acids. Germline CDR1 MNHNY, CDR2 SVGAGI (reference sequence).

The V and J genes are TRBV20-1 and TRBJ1-1; D might be TRBD1 (6 bases). Trimming took off 6 bases at V and 6 bases at J, with 14 bases between the two ends. The CDR3 loop spans 12 amino acids. CDR1 and CDR2 from the germline V gene are DFQATT and SNEGSKA (reference sequence). CDR3 nucleotide sequence: TGCAGTGCCCCTGGGGGGGCGTCTGAAGCTTTCTTT. Amino acid sequence: CSAPGGASEAFF.

This clonotype was picked up a small number of times. The chain joins TRBV5-1 to TRBJ2-7, with 10 bases that match TRBD2. V gave up 1 base and J gave up 1 base; unmatched junction bases: 11. Looked up from germline, CDR1 is SGHRS and CDR2 is YFSETQ. The CDR3 length is 18 residues. The CDR3 DNA reads as TGCGCCAGCAGCTTGTTAAGATTGGGACTAGCGTCTTCCTACGAGCAGTACTTC. Its translation: CASSLLRLGLASSYEQYF. Together with reference TRBV5-1 and TRBJ2-7, the CDR3 gives the full variable domain: KAGVTQTPRYLIKTRGQQVTLSCSPISGHRSVSWYQQTPGQGLQFLFEYFSETQRNKGNFPGRFSGRQFSNSRSEMNVSTLELGDSALYLCASSLLRLGLASSYEQYFGPGTRLTVT.

This clonotype has only a few counts. The chain carries TRBV20-1 and TRBJ2-1; TRBD2 agrees at 8 bases. V lost 3 bases, J lost 10 bases, and 8 bases stayed unmatched. The CDR3 has 13 amino acids. From germline, CDR1 is DFQATT and CDR2 SNEGSKA (reference sequence). CDR3 sequence: CSARGTSKGEQFF. The CDR3 DNA reads as TGCAGTGCTAGGGGGACTAGTAAAGGGGAGCAGTTCTTC.

This clonotype came up a few times. This rearrangement joins TRBV2 to TRBJ2-6; TRBD1 aligns across 8 bases. Germline V CDR1 and CDR2: SNHLY, FYNNEI. The trim removed 5 bases at V and 2 bases at J, leaving 8 bases unmatched. The CDR3 has 17 amino acids. The CDR3 DNA follows: TGTGCCAGCAGTTGGACAGGGTTGGGTCCTGGGGCCAACGTCCTGACTTTC. Translating gives CASSWTGLGPGANVLTF. The full variable domain, its missing parts supplied by reference TRBV2 and TRBJ2-6, is EPEVTQTPSHQVTQMGQEVILRCVPISNHLYFYWYRQILGQKVEFLVSFYNNEISEKSEIFDDQFSVERPDGSNFTLKIRSTKLEDSAMYFCASSWTGLGPGANVLTFGAGSRLTVL.

This clonotype showed up just once. The rearrangement uses TRBV5-1 and TRBJ1-5, with D possibly matching TRBD1 (5 bases). Deletions cut 1 base from V and 8 bases from J, with 13 bases between. Per germline, CDR1 SGHRS and CDR2 YFSETQ. The CDR3 sequence is 14 residues long. The CDR3 protein is CASSLNWGGEPQHF. CDR3 nucleotide sequence: TGCGCCAGCAGCTTGAACTGGGGAGGGGAGCCCCAGCATTTT.

The chain couples TRBV27 to TRBJ2-3; D remains unclear. V was pared by 2 bases and J by 1 base, with 10 bases between. CDR3 length equals 15 residues. Per germline, CDR1 MNHEY and CDR2 SMNVEV (reference sequence). The DNA of the CDR3 is TGTGCCAGCAGTTTAATGGGCGTAGGCACAGATACGCAGTATTTT. Its translation: CASSLMGVGTDTQYF.

This clonotype was recorded a few times. The chain employs TRBV7-2 and TRBJ1-1, with D hard to call. The germline V gene encodes CDR1 SGHTA and CDR2 FQGNSA. This CDR3 has 14 amino acids. Trimming took 6 bases from V and 0 from J, leaving 11 bases between them. The CDR3 loop reads CASSWMGLNTEAFF. CDR3 nucleotide sequence: TGTGCCAGCAGTTGGATGGGGTTGAACACTGAAGCTTTCTTT.

This chain joins TRBV2 and TRBJ2-3; 14 bases are shared with TRBD2. CDR1 is SNHLY, CDR2 FYNNEI, per germline. The CDR3 is 15 residues long. The trim removed 6 bases at V and 9 bases at J, leaving 8 bases unmatched. The CDR3 nucleotides read TGTGCCAGCAGCGCGACTAGCGGGAGGGGAAGAACGCAGTATTTT. This sequence encodes CASSATSGRGRTQYF.

The chain links TRBV6-5 to TRBJ2-2; D is perhaps TRBD1 (6 bases). The CDR3 is 13 residues long. In germline, CDR1 is MNHEY, CDR2 SVGAGI. The V gene lost 6 bases and the J gene lost 6 bases, with 11 bases spanning the gap. CDR3 sequence (DNA): TGTGCCAGCAGACACACAGGGCCCGGGGAGCTGTTTTTT. Its protein is CASRHTGPGELFF.

This clonotype came up a few times. The genes are TRBV3-1 and TRBJ1-1; TRBD1 might be the D (5 bases). The CDR3 has 14 amino acids. Trimming cost V 2 bases and J 3 bases, with 10 bases left between them. CDR1 is LGHDT, CDR2 YNNKEL, per germline (reference sequence). CDR3 amino acids: CASSQTPGDTEAFF. In DNA, the CDR3 is TGTGCCAGCAGCCAAACACCGGGGGACACTGAAGCTTTCTTT.

The V call is TRBV7-2, the J call TRBJ2-3; 10 positions agree with TRBD2. This CDR3 is 17 amino acids long. Per the germline V gene, CDR1 is SGHTA and CDR2 is FQGNSA. V lost 3 bases, J lost 5 bases, and 11 bases stayed unmatched. The CDR3 DNA is TGTGCCAGCAGCTTCTCCCTAGCGGGGGCGGCGAAAGATACGCAGTATTTT. Its protein is CASSFSLAGAAKDTQYF.

Only a few counts were recorded for this clonotype. This chain uses TRBV29-1 with TRBJ2-7; D is uncertain. This CDR3 is built from 10 residues. Looked up from germline, CDR1 is SQVTM and CDR2 is ANQGSEA. The V gene lost 6 bases and the J gene lost 6 bases, with 9 bases spanning the gap. CDR3 protein: CSVLGTEQYF. CDR3 DNA: TGCAGCGTATTAGGAACCGAGCAGTACTTC.

This clonotype was observed many times. V and J are TRBV12-3 or TRBV12-4 and TRBJ2-1, with 9 bases lining up with TRBD2. The V gene end was trimmed by 5 bases and the J gene end by 6 bases; junction bases not matched to a gene: 8. The CDR3 runs to 15 residues. The CDR3: CASSPDGTSSNEQFF. The DNA of the CDR3 is TGTGCCAGCAGTCCGGACGGGACTAGCAGCAATGAGCAGTTCTTC.

The chain has TRBV5-1 and TRBJ1-1; D perhaps matches TRBD1 (6 bases). Trimming shortened V by 4 bases and J by 4 bases, and 17 bases separated the two germline ends. The CDR3 totals 15 residues. Germline assignment: CDR1 SGHRS and CDR2 YFSETQ. The DNA of the CDR3 is TGCGCCAGCAGCGGCCTGGACAGAGGGGGCACTGAAGCTTTCTTT. As protein: CASSGLDRGGTEAFF.

This clonotype appeared a few times. This chain joins TRBV7-6 and TRBJ2-1; the D is unclear. Germline V gives CDR1 SGHVS, CDR2 FNYEAQ. With 1 base removed from V and 3 bases from J, the gap between germline ends came to 10 bases. The CDR3 has 15 residues. CDR3 nucleotides: TGTGCCAGCAGCTTAGGCCAGAATATCTACAATGAGCAGTTCTTC. It is translated as CASSLGQNIYNEQFF.